These T cell receptor beta chains were read from a single sample in a study of response to subunit inactivated influenza vaccine. Via MiXCR, TCRdb re-called the RT-PCR reads, giving one row per CDR3 protein. Here the sample spans more than 600,000 distinct CDR3 sequences, under 20% being singletons. The sample here was PBMCs from blood, taken 5 days after vaccination. These receptors were obtained from a man aged 45-60 years who received an inactivated influenza vaccine. Both conserved end residues are trimmed from each CDR3. D genes are given only for firm matches.

j_gene | d_gene | v_gene | CDR3aa
TRBJ2-7 | . | TRBV27 | ASSLMCGFSYEQY
TRBJ1-2 | . | TRBV20-1 | SARQPNYGYT
TRBJ1-1 | . | TRBV12-3/TRBV12-4 | ASSLLGEDTEAF
TRBJ2-1 | TRBD2 | TRBV6-2/TRBV6-3 | ASSYLAGSNEQF
TRBJ1-1 | . | TRBV15 | ATSRVMGGGRNTEAF
TRBJ2-1 | TRBD1 | TRBV9 | ASSPRTGEHYNEQF
TRBJ2-7 | TRBD2 | TRBV6-1 | ASSSPLAGGSYEQY
TRBJ2-7 | TRBD2 | TRBV11-2 | ASSPRGLAGVIISYEQY
TRBJ2-1 | . | TRBV20-1 | SSILPEGSYNEQF
TRBJ2-3 | . | TRBV27 | ASSARGGMGPTSQY
TRBJ2-5 | . | TRBV20-1 | SASPSGEETQY
TRBJ2-2 | . | TRBV7-9 | ASSLEGFGELF
TRBJ2-2 | . | TRBV10-1 | ASKQGTANTGELF
TRBJ1-1 | TRBD1 | TRBV19 | ASSRAGGRTEAF
TRBJ2-1 | TRBD1 | TRBV5-1 | ASSRGQGAYEQF
TRBJ2-1 | TRBD2 | TRBV5-1 | ASSVRLAGSSYNEQF